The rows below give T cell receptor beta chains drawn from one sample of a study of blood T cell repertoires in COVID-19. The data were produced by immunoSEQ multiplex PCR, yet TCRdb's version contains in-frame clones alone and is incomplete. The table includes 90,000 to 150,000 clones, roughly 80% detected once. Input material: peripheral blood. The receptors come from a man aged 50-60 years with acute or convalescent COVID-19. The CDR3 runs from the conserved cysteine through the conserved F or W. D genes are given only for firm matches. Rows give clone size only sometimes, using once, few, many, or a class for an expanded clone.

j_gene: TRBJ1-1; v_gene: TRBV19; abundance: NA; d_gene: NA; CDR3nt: TGTGCCACCTTGACAGGCGGCACTGAAGCTTTCTTT; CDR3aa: CATLTGGTEAFF
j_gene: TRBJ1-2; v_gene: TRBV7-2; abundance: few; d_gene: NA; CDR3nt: TGTGCCAGCAGCGTCGGTCCCGTTAACTATGGCTACACCTTC; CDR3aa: CASSVGPVNYGYTF
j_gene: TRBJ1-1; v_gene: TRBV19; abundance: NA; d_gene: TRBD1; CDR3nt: TGTGCCAGTACCATGGGACAGGGCAGTGAAGCTTTCTTT; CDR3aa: CASTMGQGSEAFF
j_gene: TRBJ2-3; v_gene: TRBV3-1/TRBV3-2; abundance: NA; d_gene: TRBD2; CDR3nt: TGTGCCAGCAGCCAGAGAAGTTTAGCGGGGGGGCCTGGAGATACGCAGTATTTT; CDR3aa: CASSQRSLAGGPGDTQYF
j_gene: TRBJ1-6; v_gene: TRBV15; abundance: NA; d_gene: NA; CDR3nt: TGTGCCACCAGCAGAGATGTCAGCTCCTATAATTCACCCCTCCACTTT; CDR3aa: CATSRDVSSYNSPLHF
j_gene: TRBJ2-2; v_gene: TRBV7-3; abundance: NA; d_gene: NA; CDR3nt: TGTGCCAGCAGCTTAACTTCGGAGAACGGGGAGCTGTTTTTT; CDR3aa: CASSLTSENGELFF
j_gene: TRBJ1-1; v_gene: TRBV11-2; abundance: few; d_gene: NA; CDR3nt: TGTGCCAGCAGCTTAGATCGGGAGAACGAAGCTTTCTTT; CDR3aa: CASSLDRENEAFF
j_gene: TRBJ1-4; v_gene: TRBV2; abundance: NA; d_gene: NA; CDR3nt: TGTGCCTGGGTGTGGGCGATGGGTGAAAAACTGTTTTTT; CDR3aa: CAWVWAMGEKLFF
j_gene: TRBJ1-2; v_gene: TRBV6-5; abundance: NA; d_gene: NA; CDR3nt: TGTGCCAGCACTGCAGGGTACTATGGCTACACCTTC; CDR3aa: CASTAGYYGYTF
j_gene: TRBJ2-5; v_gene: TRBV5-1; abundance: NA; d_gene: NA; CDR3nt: TGCGCCAGCAGCTCCGCGAGAGCCGAGACCCAGTACTTC; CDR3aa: CASSSARAETQYF
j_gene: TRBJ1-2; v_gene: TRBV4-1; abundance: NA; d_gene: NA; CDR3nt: TGCGCCAGCAGCCAGGGGGCCTATGGCTACACCTTC; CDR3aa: CASSQGAYGYTF
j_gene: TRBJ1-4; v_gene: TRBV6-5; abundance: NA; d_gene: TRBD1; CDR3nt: TGTGCCAGCAGGGTACAGGGGGCTGGGGAAAAACTGTTTTTT; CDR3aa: CASRVQGAGEKLFF
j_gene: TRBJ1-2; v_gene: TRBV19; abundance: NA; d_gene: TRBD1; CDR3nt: TGTGCCAGTAGTACGGGACAGGACCGATATGGCTACACCTTC; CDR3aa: CASSTGQDRYGYTF
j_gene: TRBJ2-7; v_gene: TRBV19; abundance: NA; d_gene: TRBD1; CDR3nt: TGTGCCAGTAGTATTGAGAGGGGGCGGTACGAGCAGTACTTC; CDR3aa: CASSIERGRYEQYF
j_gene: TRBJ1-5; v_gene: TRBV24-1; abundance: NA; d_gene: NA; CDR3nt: TGTGCCACCAGTGAAAACAGGACCAATCAGCCCCAGCATTTT; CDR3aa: CATSENRTNQPQHF
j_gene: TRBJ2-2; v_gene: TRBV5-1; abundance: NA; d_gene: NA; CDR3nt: TGCGCCAGCAGCTTGCACAACCAGAACACCGGGGAGCTGTTTTTT; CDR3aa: CASSLHNQNTGELFF
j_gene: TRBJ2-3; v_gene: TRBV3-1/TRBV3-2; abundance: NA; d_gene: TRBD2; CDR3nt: TGTGCCAGCAGCCTGACTAGCGGGGGGGCTACAGATACGCAGTATTTT; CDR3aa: CASSLTSGGATDTQYF
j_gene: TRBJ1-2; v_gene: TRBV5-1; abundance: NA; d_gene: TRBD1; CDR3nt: TGCGCCAGCAGCTTGGACCCGACAGGGCGCCCTAACTATGGCTACACCTTC; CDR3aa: CASSLDPTGRPNYGYTF
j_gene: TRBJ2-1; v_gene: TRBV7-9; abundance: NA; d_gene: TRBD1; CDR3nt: TGTGCCAGCAGCTCTGGACAGGGGGCTCGGAATGAGCAGTTCTTC; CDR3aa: CASSSGQGARNEQFF
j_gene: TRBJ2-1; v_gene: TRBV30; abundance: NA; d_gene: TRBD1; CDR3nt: TGTGCCTGGAGTGTAGGGGGACAGGGAAATGAGCAGTTCTTC; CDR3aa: CAWSVGGQGNEQFF
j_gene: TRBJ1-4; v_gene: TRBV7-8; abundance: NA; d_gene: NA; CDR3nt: TGTGCCAGCAGCCCTGGACAAGGCGAAAAACTGTTTTTT; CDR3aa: CASSPGQGEKLFF
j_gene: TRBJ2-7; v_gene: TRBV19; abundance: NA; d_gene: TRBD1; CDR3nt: TGTGCCAGTAATAGACAGGGGGCTGAAGAGCAGTACTTC; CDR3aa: CASNRQGAEEQYF
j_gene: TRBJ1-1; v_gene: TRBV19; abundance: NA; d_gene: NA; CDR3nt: TGTGCCAGTAGTATCACAGGGACCCAGAACACTGAAGCTTTCTTT; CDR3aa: CASSITGTQNTEAFF
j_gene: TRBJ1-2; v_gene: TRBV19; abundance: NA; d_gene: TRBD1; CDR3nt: TGTGCCAGTAGTACAACAGGGGGTAACTATGGCTACACCTTC; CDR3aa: CASSTTGGNYGYTF
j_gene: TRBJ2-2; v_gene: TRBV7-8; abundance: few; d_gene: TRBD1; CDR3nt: TGTGCCAGCAGCTTAGCGCTTGGTACAGGGGGCTTCTCCGGGGAGCTGTTTTTT; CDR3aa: CASSLALGTGGFSGELFF
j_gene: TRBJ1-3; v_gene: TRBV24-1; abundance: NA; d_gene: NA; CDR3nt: TGTGCCCCCGCCTGTTGCGGTCCATTCTTTGGCTCTGGAAACACCATATATTTT; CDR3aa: CAPACCGPFFGSGNTIYF
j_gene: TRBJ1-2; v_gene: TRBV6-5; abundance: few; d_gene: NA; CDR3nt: TGTGCCAGCAGCTCCGGGCGGGGGGGCGGAAGCTACACCTTC; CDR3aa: CASSSGRGGGSYTF
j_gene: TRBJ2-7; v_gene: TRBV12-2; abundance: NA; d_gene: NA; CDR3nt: TGTGCAAGTCGCTTACCCCCGGGACAGGTTTACGAGCAGTACTTC; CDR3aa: CASRLPPGQVYEQYF
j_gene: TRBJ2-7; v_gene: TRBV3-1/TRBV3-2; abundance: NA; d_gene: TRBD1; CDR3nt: TGTGCCAGCAGCGCCGGGACAGCGGCTTTGTCGCAGTACTTC; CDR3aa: CASSAGTAALSQYF
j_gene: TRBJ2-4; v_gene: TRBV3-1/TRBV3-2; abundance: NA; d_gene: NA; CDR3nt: TGTGCCAGCAGCCAAGTGAGGCACGTACGAAACATTCAGTACTTC; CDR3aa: CASSQVRHVRNIQYF
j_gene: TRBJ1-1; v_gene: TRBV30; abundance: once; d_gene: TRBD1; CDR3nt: TGTGCCTGGAGTGATCAGGGGGACACTGAAGCTTTCTTT; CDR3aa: CAWSDQGDTEAFF
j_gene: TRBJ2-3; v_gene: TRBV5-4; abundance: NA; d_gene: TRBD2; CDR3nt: TGTGCCAGCAGCTTGGCTCTAGCGGGATCCACAGATACGCAGTATTTT; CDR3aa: CASSLALAGSTDTQYF
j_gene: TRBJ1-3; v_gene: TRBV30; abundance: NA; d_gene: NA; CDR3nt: TGTGCCTGGAGTCTCCCTGGAAACACCATATATTTT; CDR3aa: CAWSLPGNTIYF
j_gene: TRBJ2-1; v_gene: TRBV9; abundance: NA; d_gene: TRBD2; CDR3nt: TGTGCCAGCAGCGTAGCGGGTCGGGGGGACAATGAGCAGTTCTTC; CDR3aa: CASSVAGRGDNEQFF
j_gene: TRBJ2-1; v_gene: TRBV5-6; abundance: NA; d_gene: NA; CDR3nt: TGTGCCAGCAGCTTGGGACAACGCAGGCGCAATGAGCAGTTCTTC; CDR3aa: CASSLGQRRRNEQFF
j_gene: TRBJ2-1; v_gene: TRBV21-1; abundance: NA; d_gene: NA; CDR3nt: TGTGCCAGCCGGACTAGCGCTACCTACAATGAGCAGTTCTTC; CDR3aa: CASRTSATYNEQFF
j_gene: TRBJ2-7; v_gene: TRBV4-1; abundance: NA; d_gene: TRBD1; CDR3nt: TGCGCCAGCAGCCAGGTGACAGGGGGCATCGACGAGCAGTACTTC; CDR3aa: CASSQVTGGIDEQYF
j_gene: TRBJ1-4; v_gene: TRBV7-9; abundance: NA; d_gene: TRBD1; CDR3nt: TGTGCCAGCAGCTTAGACAGGGGGCGGGCTAATGAAAAACTGTTTTTT; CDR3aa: CASSLDRGRANEKLFF
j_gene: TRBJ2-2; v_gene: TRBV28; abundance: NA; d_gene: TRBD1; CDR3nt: TGTGCCAGCAGTCATGGACAGGGGTGGGGCACCGGGGAGCTGTTTTTT; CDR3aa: CASSHGQGWGTGELFF